The rows below give T cell receptor beta chains drawn from one sample of a study of shared clonotypes between healthy human individuals. TCRdb keeps only in-frame clones here, not all; method: immunoSEQ multiplex PCR. The table includes approximately 2,200,000 clones, just over 90% detected once. The sequenced material came from naive CD8+ T cells from PBMCs. Source of these receptors: a man younger than 35 in good health. Some clones in this sample may be carry-over from other donors' samples. CDR3s leave out the opening cysteine and the closing phenylalanine or tryptophan.

TRBV9,TRBJ2-7,ASSVGGRYEQY
TRBV19,TRBJ1-4,ASKPSRPGEKLF
TRBV11-2,TRBJ1-1,ASSYRQVLTEAF
TRBV10-3,TRBJ2-3,AIRRQGASGKADTQY
TRBV9,TRBJ2-2,ASSVVSKRELF
TRBV6-5,TRBJ2-2,ASSYGPVGYTGELF
TRBV13,TRBJ2-4,ASSSGLAGGPVQY
TRBV9,TRBJ1-2,ASSVAPGDNYGYT
TRBV6-1,TRBJ1-1,ASSEWVGAGWTEAF
TRBV5-1,TRBJ2-1,ASSLREELSGLGF
TRBV5-4,TRBJ1-1,ASSFNGAAPGTEAF
TRBV7-9,TRBJ1-1,ASSLGTGDTEAF
TRBV29-1,TRBJ2-7,SVVGRNLYEQY
TRBV28,TRBJ1-4,ASAGRNEKLF
TRBV11-2,TRBJ2-7,ASSARQDRDSDEQY
TRBV6-1,TRBJ2-7,ASSVVGGRYEQY
TRBV4-3,TRBJ2-7,ASSQARTTGLVSYEQY
TRBV6-1,TRBJ1-1,ASTTRTYSSDAF
TRBV11-2,TRBJ2-1,ASSFVVRAYNEQF
TRBV4-3,TRBJ2-7,ASSQGRGRAYEQY
TRBV28,TRBJ1-5,ASSLSGQGSQPQH
TRBV13,TRBJ2-1,ASSMGTSGPFGEQF
TRBV27,TRBJ2-1,ASSPRDRDNEQF
TRBV9,TRBJ1-1,ASSADLGGRSEAF
TRBV10-1,TRBJ2-7,ASSVLGGIIYEQY
TRBV27,TRBJ2-7,ASKIGGLSYEQY
TRBV4-2,TRBJ2-2,ASSPKTDFTGELF
TRBV5-3,TRBJ2-7,ASSNGGASYEQY
TRBV19,TRBJ1-4,ASTHRGTNEKLF
TRBV4-3,TRBJ2-1,ASSQGVLAPLNEQF
TRBV28,TRBJ2-7,ASSLSGTAYWGQY
TRBV7-6,TRBJ2-1,ASSAASGRNYNEQF
TRBV7-8,TRBJ1-1,ASISRGQGEAF
TRBV30,TRBJ1-4,AWSVLGGAAVDEKLF
TRBV28,TRBJ2-7,AGSEGNEQY
TRBV28,TRBJ2-3,ASSLQRFGSDTQY
TRBV20-1,TRBJ2-1,SARPNEQF
TRBV27,TRBJ2-2,ASSTLQGATGELF